This paragraph covers one T cell receptor beta chain sequence. Its antigen is currently unknown. The data derive from a study of T cell repertoires in cytomegalovirus infection. Study background: It can be stated that public TCR beta signatures indicated CMV infection as well as a matching HLA type. Study results and caveats: There were carriers of CMV plus the relevant HLA, and cumulative public TCR beta family frequency identified them. Predominance within the ex vivo response was attributable to HLA-C-restricted CMV-specific TCR beta clonotypes.

TCRdb itself ran the reads through MiXCR, one entry per CDR3 protein. The sample has hundreds of thousands of distinct CDR3 sequences, more than 8% seen once. From germline, CDR1 is MDHEN and CDR2 SYDVKM. The length of the CDR3 is 16 residues. V lost 2 bases, J lost 7 bases, and 5 bases stayed unmatched. What was sequenced was PBMCs. The chain has TRBV28 and TRBJ2-1; 13 bases are a match to TRBD2. The sequence derives from a human donor in good health (CMV status not recorded). Some clones in this sample may be carry-over from other donors' samples. The CDR3 DNA follows: TGTGCCAGCAGTTTACCAGGACTAGCGGGGGATAATGAGCAGTTCTTC. It specifies CASSLPGLAGDNEQFF.